These 14 T cell receptor beta chains were sequenced from one sample in a study of radiotherapy plus CTLA-4 blockade in lung cancer listed by TCRdb under 2018. Library preparation employed the immunoSEQ multiplex PCR assay. What TCRdb holds here is the immuneACCESS table cut down to in-frame rearrangements. Part of the clones is not present; checked against another copy, under half of the missing clones reflect an unresolved V gene, and the others are unexplained. The sample table holds about 97,000 clones, of which approximately 75% were seen once. Around 2.7% of the sample is taken by the ten largest. This specimen was peripheral blood, taken from a patient treated with radiotherapy plus ipilimumab. Receptors originate from a human donor with non-small cell lung cancer who had a partial response to radiotherapy plus ipilimumab. Some clones in this sample may be carry-over from other donors' samples.

This clone was picked up a small number of times. The chain carries TRBV19 and TRBJ2-7; the match to TRBD2 covers 8 bases. CDR1 and CDR2 from the germline V gene are LNHDA and SQIVND (reference sequence). This CDR3 is built from 15 residues. The junction had 7 bases not matched to a gene; V was cut back by 6 bases and J by 0 bases. Here the CDR3 reads CASSRPSGLSYEQYF. For the CDR3, the DNA is TGTGCCAGTAGCCGACCTAGCGGGCTCTCCTACGAGCAGTACTTC.

V usage is TRBV2 and J usage is TRBJ1-4, with D unresolved. There are 14 residues in the CDR3. Trimming took off 4 bases at V and 2 bases at J, with 8 bases between the two ends. The germline V gene encodes CDR1 SNHLY and CDR2 FYNNEI. The CDR3 DNA sequence: TGTGCCAGCAGTGGCGGGTATACTAATGAAAAACTGTTTTTT. Encoded protein: CASSGGYTNEKLFF.

The chain is built from TRBV16 and TRBJ1-5, with D unresolved. The V end was cut by 6 bases, the J end by 0 bases, with 9 bases between. The CDR3 runs to 14 residues. Germline CDR1 is KGHSY and CDR2 is FQNENV. This CDR3 reads CASSSQYSNQPQHF. The CDR3 DNA is TGTGCCAGCAGTTCACAGTATAGCAATCAGCCCCAGCATTTT.

V is TRBV5-4 and J is TRBJ1-1; 8 bases line up with TRBD1. Germline V gene sequence: CDR1 SGHNT, CDR2 YYREEE (reference sequence). This CDR3 is 16 amino acids long. The ends lost 3 bases at V and 8 bases at J; junction bases unmatched: 15. The CDR3 is CASSSYRGTGAREAFF. DNA of the CDR3: TGTGCCAGCAGCTCGTACCGCGGGACAGGTGCTAGGGAAGCTTTCTTT.

The V and J genes are TRBV6-1 and TRBJ1-5, with 10 bases lining up with TRBD1. CDR1 is MNHNS and CDR2 is SASEGT in the germline V gene. The CDR3 consists of 15 residues. J gave up 3 bases and V 4 bases, and 3 bases lay outside the gene matches. The CDR3 loop reads CASSVTGGHNQPQHF. CDR3 coding DNA: TGTGCCAGCAGTGTGACAGGGGGCCACAATCAGCCCCAGCATTTT.

The chain employs TRBV6-5 and TRBJ2-2; the D is unclear. Germline CDR1 is MNHEY and CDR2 is SVGAGI. Trimming took 2 bases from V and 4 from J, leaving 2 bases between them. The CDR3 totals 12 residues. The CDR3, as DNA: TGTGCCAGCAGTTACCTCACCGGGGAGCTGTTTTTT. Protein sequence: CASSYLTGELFF.

For this clone: One junction end disagrees with the germline gene, perhaps due to a read error. The V and J genes are TRBV5-3 and TRBJ1-3; tentatively, D is TRBD1 (6 bases). TRBV5-3 is assigned to the ORF class and has an uncertain function. The CDR3 has 14 amino acids. The CDR3, as DNA: TGTGCCAGCAGCTTGGTAGGGACAGGAAACACCATATATTTT. It specifies CASSLVGTGNTIYF.

This clone has a handful of counts. The gene calls are TRBV7-9 and TRBJ2-5, with 14 bases lining up with TRBD2. Trimming at V came to 4 bases and at J to 5 bases, leaving 12 bases not matched to a gene. Germline CDR1 reads SEHNR; CDR2 reads FQNEAQ (reference sequence). The CDR3 loop spans 18 amino acids. Here the CDR3 DNA reads TGTGCCAGCAGCTACCCGGGACTAGCGGGGGACATGGGGGAGACCCAGTACTTC. Translated: CASSYPGLAGDMGETQYF.

This chain connects TRBV30 to TRBJ1-2, with D maybe TRBD1 (6 bases). The CDR3 loop spans 13 amino acids. Trimming cost V 4 bases and J 4 bases, with 13 bases left between them. Germline V gene data show CDR1 as GTSNPN and CDR2 as SVGIG (reference sequence). The CDR3 is CAWTGAGGYGYTF. CDR3 bases: TGTGCCTGGACAGGGGCTGGGGGCTATGGCTACACCTTC. The full variable domain, rest sourced from reference TRBV30 and TRBJ1-2, is SQTIHQWPATLVQPVGSPLSLECTVEGTSNPNLYWYRQAAGRGLQLLFYSVGIGQISSEVPQNLSASRPQDRQFILSSKKLLLSDSGFYLCAWTGAGGYGYTFGSGTRLTVV.

The chain couples TRBV11-3 to TRBJ1-3, with 9 bases aligning to TRBD1. J gave up 6 bases and V 4 bases, and 4 bases lay outside the gene matches. The germline V gene has CDR1 SGHNT and CDR2 YENEEA. The CDR3 is made up of 14 amino acids. CDR3 nucleotide sequence: TGTGCCAGCAGCTCGCGACAGGGGGAAAACACCATATATTTT. This sequence encodes CASSSRQGENTIYF. The full variable domain, in which reference TRBV11-3 and TRBJ1-3 provide the parts outside the CDR3, is EAGVVQSPRYKIIEKKQPVAFWCNPISGHNTLYWYLQNLGQGPELLIRYENEEAVDDSQLPKDRFSAERLKGVDSTLKIQPAELGDSAVYLCASSSRQGENTIYFGEGSWLTVV.

The J gene is TRBJ1-5, the V gene TRBV28; TRBD1 might be the D (5 bases). The V and J ends lost 1 base and 0 bases respectively, with 7 bases between them. The CDR3 consists of 15 residues. Germline V CDR1 and CDR2: MDHEN, SYDVKM. CDR3 in DNA: TGTGCCAGCAGTTTATCGCAGGGTAGCAATCAGCCCCAGCATTTT. Protein sequence: CASSLSQGSNQPQHF.

The chain employs TRBV5-1 and TRBJ2-7; 7 bases line up with TRBD2. The ends lost 4 bases at V and 4 bases at J; junction bases unmatched: 8. The CDR3 is 14 amino acids. Germline V gene data show CDR1 as SGHRS and CDR2 as YFSETQ. The CDR3 loop reads CASSPRLAVYEQYF. The CDR3 DNA is TGCGCCAGCAGCCCCCGGCTAGCGGTGTACGAGCAGTACTTC.

The chain combines TRBV19 with TRBJ2-3; no definite D call. This CDR3 region has 15 residues. Germline CDR1 reads LNHDA; CDR2 reads SQIVND (reference sequence). V lost 4 bases to trimming and J lost 0 bases, with 11 bases between them. CDR3 region: CASSRSTGSTDTQYF. In DNA form, the CDR3 reads TGTGCCAGTAGTAGAAGCACGGGTAGCACAGATACGCAGTATTTT.

This sequence joins TRBV5-1 and TRBJ2-6; D ambiguous. V lost 6 bases and J lost 3, with 10 bases in between. There are 14 residues in the CDR3. CDR1 is SGHRS, CDR2 YFSETQ, per germline. This CDR3 reads CASMNLGGANVLTF. CDR3 nucleotides: TGCGCCAGCATGAATCTCGGTGGGGCCAACGTCCTGACTTTC.